The rows below give T cell receptor beta chains drawn from one sample of a study of cytomegalovirus exposure and HLA in healthy donors. This table comes from immunoSEQ multiplex PCR, and its TCRdb copy is limited to in-frame clones, with some not included. Of 150,000 or so clones in the sample, 80% were seen once. Sequencing was carried out using PBMCs. All receptors derive from a man aged 25-45 years in good health and CMV-seropositive. CDR3s include the opening cysteine and the closing phenylalanine or tryptophan. The D gene is left open where the match is weak. Some rows have no size entry. The others give once, few or many, or a class for an expanded clone.

>.|TRBJ1-1|TRBV5-4|few
CASSLSGGTTEAFF
TGTGCCAGCAGCTTGTCCGGGGGAACCACTGAAGCTTTCTTT
>TRBD2|TRBJ2-5|TRBV9|.
CVSSVGGGRTETQYF
TGTGTCAGCAGCGTAGGCGGCGGGAGGACAGAGACCCAGTACTTC
>TRBD1|TRBJ1-5|TRBV5-1|.
CASSWTGGGNQPQHF
TGCGCCAGCAGCTGGACAGGGGGCGGTAATCAGCCCCAGCATTTT
>TRBD2|TRBJ2-5|TRBV9|.
CASSVGGSWGETQYF
TGTGCCAGCAGCGTAGGCGGGAGTTGGGGGGAGACCCAGTACTTC
>TRBD1|TRBJ2-3|TRBV2|once
CASSENSQGKGYF
TGTGCCAGCAGTGAAAATTCACAGGGGAAGGGGTATTTT
>TRBD2|TRBJ2-2|TRBV5-1|.
CASGGEGTGELFF
TGCGCCAGCGGGGGGGAAGGAACCGGGGAGCTGTTTTTT
>.|TRBJ2-3|TRBV6-5|.
CASSPGQGFSDTQYF
TGTGCCAGCAGTCCTGGTCAGGGGTTTTCAGATACGCAGTATTTT
>.|TRBJ2-2|TRBV29-1|.
CSVIGWGDTGELFF
TGCAGCGTCATCGGCTGGGGGGACACCGGGGAGCTGTTTTTT
>.|TRBJ2-7|TRBV15|.
CATSRDRTDEQYF
TGTGCCACCAGCAGAGACCGGACAGACGAGCAGTACTTC
>TRBD1|TRBJ1-5|TRBV19|.
CASSLGTGGGQPQHF
TGTGCCAGTAGTCTGGGTACAGGGGGTGGGCAGCCCCAGCATTTT
>.|TRBJ1-2|TRBV7-8|few
CASSANRDPYGYTF
TGTGCCAGCAGCGCCAACAGGGATCCCTATGGCTACACCTTC
>.|TRBJ2-5|TRBV11-2|.
CASSSSVGARETQYF
TGTGCCAGCAGCTCTTCTGTGGGGGCGCGAGAGACCCAGTACTTC
>.|TRBJ2-2|TRBV20-1|.
CSAVLTGELFF
TGCAGTGCTGTCCTCACCGGGGAGCTGTTTTTT
>TRBD1|TRBJ2-5|TRBV15|.
CATSRTGTGEETQYF
TGTGCCACCAGCAGGACCGGGACAGGGGAAGAGACCCAGTACTTC
>.|TRBJ2-7|TRBV20-1|.
CRPGQLREQYF
TGCAGACCGGGACAACTACGCGAGCAGTACTTC
>.|TRBJ1-1|TRBV14|.
CASSQDPYPIPEAFF
TGTGCCAGCAGCCAAGACCCCTACCCAATTCCTGAAGCTTTCTTT
>TRBD2|TRBJ2-7|TRBV30|.
CAGVAGRPGEQYF
TGTGCCGGAGTAGCGGGTCGGCCTGGAGAGCAGTACTTC
>.|TRBJ2-7|TRBV28|.
CASSLGGSSYEQYF
TGTGCCAGCAGTTTGGGAGGTAGCTCCTACGAGCAGTACTTC
>.|TRBJ2-7|TRBV4-2|once
CASSQVLSTADSYEQYF
TGTGCCAGCAGCCAAGTTCTCTCTACAGCGGACTCCTACGAGCAGTACTTC
>TRBD2|TRBJ2-3|TRBV14|.
CASSHRQTSGRTADTQYF
TGTGCCAGCAGCCATCGACAGACTAGCGGGAGAACGGCAGATACGCAGTATTTT
>.|TRBJ2-5|TRBV7-3|.
CASSLTFRETQYF
TGTGCCAGCAGCTTAACGTTTCGAGAGACCCAGTACTTC
>.|TRBJ1-4|TRBV29-1|.
CSVDTGNEKLFF
TGCAGCGTTGACACGGGGAATGAAAAACTGTTTTTT
>.|TRBJ2-5|TRBV6-6|.
CASILIGGVTGETQYF
TGTGCCAGCATTCTTATCGGCGGGGTTACGGGGGAGACCCAGTACTTC
>TRBD2|TRBJ2-5|TRBV19|.
CASGTSGRDGTQYF
TGTGCCAGTGGGACTAGCGGGAGGGATGGGACCCAGTACTTC
>.|TRBJ1-2|TRBV29-1|once
CSDEGGYGYTF
TGCAGCGACGAAGGCGGCTATGGCTACACCTTC
>.|TRBJ1-1|TRBV2|.
CASSFTDEAFF
TGTGCCAGCAGTTTCACAGATGAAGCTTTCTTT
>TRBD2|TRBJ2-2|TRBV19|.
CASREGGSGTGELFF
TGTGCCAGCCGGGAGGGGGGTTCGGGCACCGGGGAGCTGTTTTTT
>.|TRBJ2-1|TRBV11-2|.
CASSLEAGASSYNEQFF
TGTGCCAGCAGCTTAGAGGCGGGGGCTAGCTCCTACAATGAGCAGTTCTTC
>.|TRBJ1-5|TRBV6-1|once
CASSDVRNQPQHF
TGTGCCAGCAGTGATGTGAGAAATCAGCCCCAGCATTTT